Presented here are 3 T cell receptor beta chains from one specimen sequenced in a study of blood T cells in healthy people across ages (dated by TCRdb to 2014 to 2015). Libraries were made using 5' RACE. The sample was run on an Illumina HiSeq 2500. The second PCR ran for about 6 to 11 cycles and used a J-beta primer mix along with a sample-barcoded 5' primer. TCRdb trimmed the raw reads at Q25, called clones with MiXCR and kept productive beta chains. Records with the same CDR3 protein are collapsed into one entry carrying the most frequent genes and DNA. This sample has around 870,000 distinct CDR3 sequences in its table, and around 28% of those were observed once. The top ten clonotypes cover roughly 17% of the sample. The sample was blood. These receptors all stem from a woman older than 75 in good health.

The chain has TRBV7-8 and TRBJ2-2; D remains ambiguous. The CDR3 length is 16 residues. Germline-derived CDR1 and CDR2 are SGHVS and FQNEAQ. V dropped 5 bases and J dropped 1 base, with 14 bases sitting between them. CDR3 DNA: TGTGCCAGCAGCCCGTTGCCACTATTGAACACCGGGGAGCTGTTTTTT. It codes for CASSPLPLLNTGELFF.

This clonotype was seen more than once but under ten times. This may be a read error, as it is one base from a much larger clone. This rearrangement joins TRBV7-9 to TRBJ2-1; 9 nucleotides match TRBD2. CDR3 length equals 19 residues. V dropped 5 bases and J dropped 0; count of bases not matched to a gene: 14. CDR1 and CDR2 (germline): SEHNR, FQNEAQ (reference sequence). As DNA, the CDR3 is TGTGCCAGCAGCCCCCAGACTAGCGGCGCCTTTAGCTCCTACAATGAGCAGTTCTTC. Protein sequence: CASSPQTSGAFSSYNEQFF.

This clonotype came up many times. This rearrangement joins TRBV5-1 to TRBJ1-1, with D perhaps TRBD1 (6 bases). The germline V and J ends were trimmed by 4 bases and 5 bases, with 18 bases remaining between them. The germline gives CDR1 SGHRS, CDR2 YFSETQ. The CDR3 loop spans 15 amino acids. The CDR3 protein is CASSGRTDKMTEAFF. The CDR3 DNA sequence: TGCGCCAGCAGCGGAAGGACAGATAAGATGACTGAAGCTTTCTTT.